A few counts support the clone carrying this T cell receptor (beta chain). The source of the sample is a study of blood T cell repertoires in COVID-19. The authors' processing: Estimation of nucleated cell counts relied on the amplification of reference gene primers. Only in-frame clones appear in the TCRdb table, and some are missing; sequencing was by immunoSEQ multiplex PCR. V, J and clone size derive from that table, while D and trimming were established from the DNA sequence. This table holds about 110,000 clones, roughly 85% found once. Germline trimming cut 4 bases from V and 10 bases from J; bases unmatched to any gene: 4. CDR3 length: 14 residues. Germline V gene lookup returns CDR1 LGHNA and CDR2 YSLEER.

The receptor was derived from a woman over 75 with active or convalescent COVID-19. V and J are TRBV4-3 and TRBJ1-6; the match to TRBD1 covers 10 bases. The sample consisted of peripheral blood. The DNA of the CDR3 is TGCGCCAGCAGCCGGACAGGGGGTAACTCACCCCTCCACTTT. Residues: CASSRTGGNSPLHF.